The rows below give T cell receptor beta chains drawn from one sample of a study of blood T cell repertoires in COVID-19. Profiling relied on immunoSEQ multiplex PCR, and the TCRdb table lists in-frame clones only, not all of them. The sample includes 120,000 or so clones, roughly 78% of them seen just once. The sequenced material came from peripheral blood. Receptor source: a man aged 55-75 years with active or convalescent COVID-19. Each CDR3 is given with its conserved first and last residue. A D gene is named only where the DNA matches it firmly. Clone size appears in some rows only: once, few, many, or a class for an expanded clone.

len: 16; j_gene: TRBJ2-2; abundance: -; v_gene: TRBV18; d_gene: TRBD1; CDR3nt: TGTGCCAGCTCACGGAACAGGGGGCGAGGCACCGGGGAGCTGTTTTTT; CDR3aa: CASSRNRGRGTGELFF
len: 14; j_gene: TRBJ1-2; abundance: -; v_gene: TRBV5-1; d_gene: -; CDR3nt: TGCGCCAGCAGCTTGGCCGGGTTGGGCTATGGCTACACCTTC; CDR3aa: CASSLAGLGYGYTF
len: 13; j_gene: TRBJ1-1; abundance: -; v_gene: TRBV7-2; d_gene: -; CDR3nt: TGTGCCAGCAGCTACGGAGCGAACACTGAAGCTTTCTTT; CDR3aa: CASSYGANTEAFF
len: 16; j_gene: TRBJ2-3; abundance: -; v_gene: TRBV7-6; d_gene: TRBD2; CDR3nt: TGTGCCAGCAGCCCAAGGGGTAGCGGGAGCACAGATACGCAGTATTTT; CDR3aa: CASSPRGSGSTDTQYF
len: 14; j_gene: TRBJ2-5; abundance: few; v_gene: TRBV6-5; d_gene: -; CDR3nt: TGTGCCAGCACAAAAGACCGGGTTTCAAAGACCCAGTACTTC; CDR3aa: CASTKDRVSKTQYF
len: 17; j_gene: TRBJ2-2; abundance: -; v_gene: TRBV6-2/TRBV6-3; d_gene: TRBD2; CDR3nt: TGTGCCAGCAGTTACCCGACTAGCGGGAGGTTCACCGGGGAGCTGTTTTTT; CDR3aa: CASSYPTSGRFTGELFF
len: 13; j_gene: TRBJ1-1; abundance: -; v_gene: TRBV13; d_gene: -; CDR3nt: TGTGCCAGCAGCTTAGCGGGGGTCACTGAAGCTTTCTTT; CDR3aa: CASSLAGVTEAFF
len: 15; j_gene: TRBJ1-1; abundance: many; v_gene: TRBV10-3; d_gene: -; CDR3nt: TGTGCCATCAGTGAGTCGGGGGGATTGGTCACTGAAGCTTTCTTT; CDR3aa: CAISESGGLVTEAFF
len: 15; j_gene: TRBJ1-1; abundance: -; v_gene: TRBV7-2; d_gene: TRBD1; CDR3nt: TGTGCCAGCAGCTTAGGGGCAGGGGGACGGTCTGAAGCTTTCTTT; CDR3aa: CASSLGAGGRSEAFF
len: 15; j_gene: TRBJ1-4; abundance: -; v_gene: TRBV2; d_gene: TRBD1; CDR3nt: TGTGCCAGCAGAGACGGGACAGGGGCTTATGAAAAACTGTTTTTT; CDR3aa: CASRDGTGAYEKLFF
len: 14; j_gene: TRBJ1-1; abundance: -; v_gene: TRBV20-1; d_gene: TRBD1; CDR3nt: TGCAGTGCTAGTGGGGGACAGGGGAACACTGAAGCTTTCTTT; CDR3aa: CSASGGQGNTEAFF
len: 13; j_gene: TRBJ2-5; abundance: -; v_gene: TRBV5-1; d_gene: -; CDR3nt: TGCGCCAGCAGGTTTTCCGAGAAAGAGACCCAGTACTTC; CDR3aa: CASRFSEKETQYF
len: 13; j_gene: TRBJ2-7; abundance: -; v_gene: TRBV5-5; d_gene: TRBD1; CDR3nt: TGTGCCAGCAGTCGGGACAGGGGGCGAGAGCAGTACTTC; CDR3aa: CASSRDRGREQYF
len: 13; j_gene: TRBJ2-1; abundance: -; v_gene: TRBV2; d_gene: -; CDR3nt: TGTGCCAGCAGTGAACAGGGCGGGGATGAGCAGTTCTTC; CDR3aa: CASSEQGGDEQFF
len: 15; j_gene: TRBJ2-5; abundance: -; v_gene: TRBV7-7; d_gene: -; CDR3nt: TGTGCCAGCAGCCCCCTGACAGGATATCTAGAGACCCAGTACTTC; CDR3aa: CASSPLTGYLETQYF
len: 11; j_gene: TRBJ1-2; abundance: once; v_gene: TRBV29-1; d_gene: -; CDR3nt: TGCAGCGTTGATTTTATGGGCGGCTACACCTTC; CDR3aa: CSVDFMGGYTF
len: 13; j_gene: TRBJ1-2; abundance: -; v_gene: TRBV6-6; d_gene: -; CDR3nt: TGTGCCAGCGTTAGACAAAGCGGGGATGGCTACACCTTC; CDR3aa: CASVRQSGDGYTF
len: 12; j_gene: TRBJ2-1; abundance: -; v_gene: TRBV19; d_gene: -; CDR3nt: TGTGCCAGTGCCCAGCGGTTCCAAGAGCAGTTCTTC; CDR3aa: CASAQRFQEQFF
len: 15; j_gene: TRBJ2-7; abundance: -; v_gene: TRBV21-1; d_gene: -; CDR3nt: TGTGCCAGCAGCGAAGTGCGGGAGGGCGGGGGTTGGCAGTACTTC; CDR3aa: CASSEVREGGGWQYF
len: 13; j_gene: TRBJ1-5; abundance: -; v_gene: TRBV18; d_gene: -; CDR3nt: TGTGCCAGCTCAGAAGCAGGGAATCAGCCCCAGCATTTT; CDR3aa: CASSEAGNQPQHF